This T cell receptor (beta chain) was found in a study of shared clonotypes between healthy human individuals. Study details: Every donor yielded three CD4 naive, three CD4 memory, two CD8 naive and one CD8 memory plate.

This clone was seen once. Authors' methods: There were no quality scores in the junction-only immunoSEQ sequences, so filtering differed. The data were produced by immunoSEQ multiplex PCR, yet TCRdb's version contains in-frame clones alone and is incomplete. V and J calls and clone size are copied from that table; D and trimming were computed from the DNA. The repertoire consists of roughly 1 million clones, with about four fifths occurring once and the leading ten covering approximately 0.56%. Trimming removed 6 bases at V and 0 bases at J, with 8 bases between. The CDR3 loop spans 14 amino acids. Looked up from germline, CDR1 is MDHEN and CDR2 is SYDVKM.

Sequencing was performed on memory CD4+ T cells from PBMCs. Subset in this sample: CD45RA-negative fraction. The rearrangement joins TRBV28 to TRBJ2-2, with D uncertain. The sequence was collected from a man in his late teens or twenties in good health. Some clones in this sample may be carry-over from other donors' samples. This chain's CDR3 is CASRPAPNTGELFF. For the CDR3, the DNA is TGTGCCAGCAGGCCCGCGCCGAACACCGGGGAGCTGTTTTTT.